The 23 T cell receptor beta chains given below trace back to one sample, sequenced in a study of blood T cell repertoires in COVID-19. The table came from immunoSEQ multiplex PCR; TCRdb's copy has only in-frame clones and leaves some out. This table has about 160,000 clones, 60% to 85% appearing once. Input material: peripheral blood. Source of these receptors: a man aged 55 to 70 with acute or convalescent COVID-19.

The V and J genes are TRBV10-3 and TRBJ2-1; 9 bases are shared with TRBD2. Germline lookup yields CDR1 ENHRY and CDR2 SYGVKD. The CDR3 spans 16 residues. Germline trimming cut 7 bases from V and 7 bases from J; bases unmatched to any gene: 14. CDR3: CAITPDGAGGLNEQFF. CDR3 nucleotides: TGTGCCATCACTCCGGATGGGGCGGGGGGGTTGAATGAGCAGTTCTTC.

V and J are TRBV19 and TRBJ2-1; TRBD1 matches 7 bases. Germline CDR1 is LNHDA and CDR2 is SQIVND (reference sequence). The CDR3 has 15 residues. The V segment lost 8 bases and the J segment 4 bases; nucleotides outside the gene matches: 11. The CDR3 nucleotides read TGTGCCAGTGGCCAGGGACAGACATTATACAATGAGCAGTTCTTC. This gives the protein CASGQGQTLYNEQFF.

The V and J genes are TRBV6-6 and TRBJ1-2; possible D gene TRBD1, 5 bases. Trimming cost V 5 bases and J 5 bases, with 12 bases left between them. Looked up from germline, CDR1 is MNHNY and CDR2 is SVGAGI (reference sequence). This CDR3 has 13 residues. The CDR3 DNA reads as TGTGCCAGCAGTGGCGGGACGGAGTATGGCTACACCTTC. Its translation is CASSGGTEYGYTF.

V usage is TRBV24-1 and J usage is TRBJ2-2; D is possibly TRBD1 (6 bases). This CDR3 region has 15 residues. With 7 bases removed from V and 0 bases from J, the gap between germline ends came to 11 bases. Germline V gene sequence: CDR1 KGHDR, CDR2 SFDVKD. CDR3 bases: TGTGCCACCAGAACGGGACACCCGAACACCGGGGAGCTGTTTTTT. This encodes CATRTGHPNTGELFF.

The chain recombines TRBV5-4 with TRBJ2-3, with TRBD2 as a possible D gene (7 bases). Per the germline V gene, CDR1 is SGHNT and CDR2 is YYREEE (reference sequence). V was clipped by 3 bases and J by 0 bases, with 14 bases between them. The CDR3 contains 16 residues. The CDR3 protein is CASSWGGSSSTDTQYF. The CDR3 nucleotides read TGTGCCAGCAGCTGGGGGGGCAGCTCTAGCACAGATACGCAGTATTTT.

The chain joins TRBV18 to TRBJ1-2; 7 nucleotides line up with TRBD1. Germline V CDR1 and CDR2: KGHSH, LQKENI. With 4 bases clipped from V and 4 bases from J, the junction kept 6 bases outside the gene matches. The CDR3 length is 14 residues. DNA for the CDR3: TGTGCCAGCTCACTAACGGAGGGGGCCTATGGCTACACCTTC. Its translation is CASSLTEGAYGYTF.

The V call is TRBV9, the J call TRBJ2-1, with 8 bases that match TRBD2. J was trimmed by 4 bases and V by 0 bases; bases with no gene match: 6. Germline V gene sequence: CDR1 SGDLS, CDR2 YYNGEE. This CDR3 comprises 16 residues. The chain's CDR3 is CASSVAGSGTYNEQFF. DNA for the CDR3: TGTGCCAGCAGCGTAGCTGGTAGCGGGACTTACAATGAGCAGTTCTTC.

This chain uses TRBV18 with TRBJ1-2, with D tentatively TRBD1 (6 bases). The CDR3 totals 15 residues. V was cut by 1 base and J by 4 bases, with 13 bases left in between. CDR1 is KGHSH, CDR2 LQKENI, per germline. CDR3 bases: TGTGCCAGCTCACCACGGCAGGGGTATGGCTATGGCTACACCTTC. Its translation: CASSPRQGYGYGYTF.

The chain couples TRBV5-1 to TRBJ2-1; possible D gene TRBD2, 5 bases. V was trimmed by 0 bases and J by 10 bases, leaving 17 bases between them. There are 15 residues in the CDR3. The germline CDR1 and CDR2 sequences are SGHRS and YFSETQ. The CDR3 spells CASSLEGVPIWEQFF. In DNA form, the CDR3 reads TGCGCCAGCAGCTTGGAGGGAGTTCCCATCTGGGAGCAGTTCTTC. Full variable domain (rest looked up from reference TRBV5-1 and TRBJ2-1): KAGVTQTPRYLIKTRGQQVTLSCSPISGHRSVSWYQQTPGQGLQFLFEYFSETQRNKGNFPGRFSGRQFSNSRSEMNVSTLELGDSALYLCASSLEGVPIWEQFFGPGTRLTVL.

This clone occurred a few times. The gene calls are TRBV10-2 and TRBJ1-5; D gene uncertain. Germline V CDR1 and CDR2: WSHSY, SAAADI. The CDR3 is 14 amino acids. The V end lost 3 bases, the J end lost 2 bases, and 8 bases lay between the germline ends. CDR3 sequence (DNA): TGCGCCAGCAGTGAATTTCGGGGCAATCAGCCCCAGCATTTT. Amino acid sequence: CASSEFRGNQPQHF.

The rearrangement joins TRBV24-1 to TRBJ2-5; 8 nucleotides align to TRBD1. CDR3 length: 14 amino acids. The trim removed 4 bases at V and 5 bases at J, leaving 5 bases unmatched. From germline, CDR1 is KGHDR and CDR2 SFDVKD. In DNA, the CDR3 is TGTGCCACCAGTGAGACAGGGGAAGGGGAGACCCAGTACTTC. Translated, it gives CATSETGEGETQYF.

The DNA of the CDR3 is TGTGCCAGCAGCTTAGATAGAAGAGAGACCCAGTACTTC. Translation gives CASSLDRRETQYF. The V and J genes are TRBV11-1 and TRBJ2-5; no reliable D call. The V gene lost 1 base and the J gene lost 4 bases, with 7 bases spanning the gap. CDR3 size: 13 residues. CDR1 is SGHAT and CDR2 is FQDESV in the germline V gene (reference sequence).

V and J are TRBV28 and TRBJ2-7; possibly TRBD1 for D (5 bases). The CDR3 runs to 16 residues. Trimming stripped 6 bases from V and 0 bases from J, with 18 bases between. Germline loops: CDR1 MDHEN, CDR2 SYDVKM. CDR3 nucleotides: TGTGCCAGCAGCTCACGGTGGGGCACGAGCTCCTACGAGCAGTACTTC. This sequence encodes CASSSRWGTSSYEQYF.

The V gene is TRBV11-2, the J gene TRBJ2-7; 12 positions agree with TRBD2. The V segment lost 3 bases and the J segment 5 bases; nucleotides outside the gene matches: 5. CDR3 length: 15 amino acids. Germline assignment: CDR1 SGHAT and CDR2 FQNNGV. The CDR3 here is CASSFMTSGGHEQYF. In DNA form, the CDR3 reads TGTGCCAGCAGCTTTATGACTAGCGGGGGCCACGAGCAGTACTTC.

This clone occurred once. This chain connects TRBV11-2 to TRBJ2-5; 10 bases are a match to TRBD2. The J segment lost 4 bases and the V segment lost 1 base, leaving 6 bases of the junction unmatched. In germline, CDR1 is SGHAT, CDR2 FQNNGV. CDR3 length: 16 residues. The CDR3 bases are TGTGCCAGCAGCTTAGTCCAAGCGGGGGGGCTAGAGACCCAGTACTTC. Translating it yields CASSLVQAGGLETQYF.

This clone was seen just once. The J gene is TRBJ2-7, the V gene TRBV5-4; possibly TRBD2 for D (6 bases). The CDR3 consists of 15 residues. The V end lost 0 bases, the J end lost 0 bases, and 10 bases lay between the germline ends. Germline V gene data show CDR1 as SGHNT and CDR2 as YYREEE (reference sequence). CDR3 loop: CASSLDQGGSYEQYF. Here the CDR3 DNA reads TGTGCCAGCAGCTTGGATCAGGGAGGCTCCTACGAGCAGTACTTC.

This clone was found a few times. This chain joins TRBV7-2 and TRBJ1-6, with D perhaps matching TRBD1 (6 bases). Germline CDR1 and CDR2: SGHTA and FQGNSA. Trimming took 10 bases from V and 7 from J, leaving 14 bases between them. The CDR3 covers 13 residues. This CDR3 is CATRDISNSPLHF. Here the CDR3 DNA reads TGTGCCACTAGGGACATATCAAATTCACCCCTCCACTTT.

This clone appeared a few times. The V gene is TRBV2, the J gene TRBJ1-6; tentatively, D is TRBD1 (6 bases). The germline V gene has CDR1 SNHLY and CDR2 FYNNEI. V shed 6 bases and J shed 10 bases, with 13 bases lying between them. The CDR3 length is 13 residues. The chain's CDR3 is CASRDSYLSPLHF. CDR3 DNA: TGTGCCAGCAGGGACAGTTACCTCTCACCCCTCCACTTT.

The CDR3 sequence is CASSLTGQEAETQYF. CDR3 DNA: TGTGCCAGCAGCTTAACCGGACAGGAGGCAGAGACCCAGTACTTC. This sequence joins TRBV7-8 and TRBJ2-5; TRBD1 matches at 7 bases. The junction had 7 bases not matched to a gene; V was cut back by 2 bases and J by 4 bases. The CDR3 length is 15 residues. CDR1 SGHVS and CDR2 FQNEAQ come from the germline V gene.

This clone was counted between two and nine times. A read error may produce the germline difference seen at one junction end. The chain links TRBV6-5 to TRBJ1-5; D is possibly TRBD1 (5 bases). Per the germline V gene, CDR1 is MNHEY and CDR2 is SVGAGI. This CDR3 is built from 15 residues. CDR3 DNA: TGTGCCAGCAGTGACTCAGCAGGGTTCAATCAGCCCCAGCATTTT. Amino acids: CASSDSAGFNQPQHF.

This clone was picked up a small number of times. The chain recombines TRBV5-1 with TRBJ2-4; 7 bases fit TRBD1. After removal of 3 bases from V and 10 bases from J, the junction contained 7 bases not matched to a gene. The CDR3 covers 13 residues. The V gene's germline CDR1 is SGHRS and CDR2 YFSETQ. Here the CDR3 DNA reads TGCGCCAGCAGCTCTACAGGGGAAAGAATTCAGTACTTC. It is translated as CASSSTGERIQYF. Full variable domain (missing parts from reference TRBV5-1 and TRBJ2-4): KAGVTQTPRYLIKTRGQQVTLSCSPISGHRSVSWYQQTPGQGLQFLFEYFSETQRNKGNFPGRFSGRQFSNSRSEMNVSTLELGDSALYLCASSSTGERIQYFGAGTRLSVL.

The rearrangement joins TRBV4-3 to TRBJ1-2, with D possibly TRBD1 on 6 matching bases. V lost 0 bases and J 7 bases, leaving 15 bases between the germline ends. The CDR3 is made up of 15 amino acids. The V gene's germline CDR1 is LGHNA and CDR2 YSLEER. CDR3 sequence (DNA): TGCGCCAGCAGCCAAGATAGACAGGTGGCGGGTGGCTACACCTTC. It is translated as CASSQDRQVAGGYTF.

The rearrangement links TRBV12-5 to TRBJ2-3; D is uncertain. The length of the CDR3 is 14 residues. Germline V CDR1 and CDR2: LGHNT, FRNRAP. V lost 5 bases and J 4 bases, leaving 13 bases between the germline ends. The CDR3 loop reads CASGLMLGADTQYF. For the CDR3, the DNA is TGTGCTAGTGGTCTTATGTTAGGAGCAGATACGCAGTATTTT.